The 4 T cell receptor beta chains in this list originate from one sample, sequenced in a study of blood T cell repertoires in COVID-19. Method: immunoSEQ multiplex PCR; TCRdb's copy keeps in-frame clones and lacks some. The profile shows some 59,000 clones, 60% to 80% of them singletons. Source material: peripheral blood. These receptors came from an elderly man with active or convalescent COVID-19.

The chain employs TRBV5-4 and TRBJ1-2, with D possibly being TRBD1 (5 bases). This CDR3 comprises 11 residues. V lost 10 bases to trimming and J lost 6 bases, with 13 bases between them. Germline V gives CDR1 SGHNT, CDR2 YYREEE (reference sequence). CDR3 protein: CAARDLDGYTF. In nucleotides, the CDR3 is TGTGCCGCCAGGGATTTGGATGGCTACACCTTC. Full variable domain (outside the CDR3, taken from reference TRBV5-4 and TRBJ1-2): ETGVTQSPTHLIKTRGQQVTLRCSSQSGHNTVSWYQQALGQGPQFIFQYYREEENGRGNFPPRFSGLQFPNYSSELNVNALELDDSALYLCAARDLDGYTFGSGTRLTVV.

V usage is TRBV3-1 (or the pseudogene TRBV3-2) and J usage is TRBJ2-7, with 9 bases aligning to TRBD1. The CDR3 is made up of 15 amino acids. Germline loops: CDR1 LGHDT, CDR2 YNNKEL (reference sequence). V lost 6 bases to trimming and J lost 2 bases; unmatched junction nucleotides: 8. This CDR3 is CASRNSGTGTYEQYF. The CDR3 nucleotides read TGTGCCAGCAGAAATTCCGGGACAGGGACCTACGAGCAGTACTTC.

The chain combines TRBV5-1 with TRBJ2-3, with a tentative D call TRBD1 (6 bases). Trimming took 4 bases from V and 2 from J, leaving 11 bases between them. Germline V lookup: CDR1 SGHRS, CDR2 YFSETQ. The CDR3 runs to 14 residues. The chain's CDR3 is CASSTGQLTDTQYF. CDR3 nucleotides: TGCGCCAGCAGCACCGGACAGCTCACAGATACGCAGTATTTT.

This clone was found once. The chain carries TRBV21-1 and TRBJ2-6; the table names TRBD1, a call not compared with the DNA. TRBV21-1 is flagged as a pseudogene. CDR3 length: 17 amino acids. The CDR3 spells CAILDSSRISGANVLTF. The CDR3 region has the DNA TGTGCCATTTTGGACAGCTCAAGAATCTCTGGGGCCAACGTCCTGACTTTC.